This T cell receptor (beta chain) stems from a study of blood T cell repertoires in COVID-19. For the study at large: Italy, Spain and the United States were the sources of the convalescent and acute COVID-19 samples. Sources were T cells, B-cell-depleted T cells, or PBMCs; the material itself was cDNA or gDNA.

Germline V gene lookup returns CDR1 LNHDA and CDR2 SQIVND (reference sequence). The CDR3 contains 14 residues. With 4 bases clipped from V and 2 bases from J, the junction kept 3 bases outside the gene matches. Original handling: Quantification of nucleated cells was approximated via reference gene primer amplification. Method: immunoSEQ multiplex PCR; TCRdb's copy keeps in-frame clones and lacks some. That table gives V, J and clone size, and the DNA gave D and trimming. The table lists a few hundred thousand clones, 85% to 90% of them singletons. Sequencing used peripheral blood. The chain combines TRBV19 with TRBJ2-7, with TRBD1 matching 9 bases. The receptor was derived from a woman between 35 and 50 years old who had recovered from COVID-19. Here the CDR3 reads CASSRDREPYEQYF. CDR3 coding DNA: TGTGCCAGTAGTAGGGACAGGGAGCCCTACGAGCAGTACTTC.